The 22 T cell receptor beta chains listed next were all sequenced from one sample in a study of response to subunit inactivated influenza vaccine. Each CDR3 protein is one row after TCRdb ran MiXCR on the RT-PCR reads. The sample holds about 500,000 distinct CDR3 sequences; 16% are singletons and the top ten take 3%. Sequenced here: CD4+ T cells sorted from PBMCs, sampled roughly 24 months after vaccination. Receptor source: a man aged 45 to 70 who received an inactivated influenza vaccine.

This clonotype was seen only a few times. The chain is built from TRBV2 and TRBJ1-5; D may be TRBD1 (5 bases). Germline-derived CDR1 and CDR2 are SNHLY and FYNNEI. This CDR3 contains 15 residues. The V end lost 7 bases, the J end lost 6 bases, and 19 bases lay between the germline ends. This CDR3 is CASTLEEGYGQPQHF. For the CDR3, the DNA is TGTGCCAGCACCTTAGAGGAGGGGTATGGTCAGCCCCAGCATTTT.

The rearrangement joins TRBV7-6 to TRBJ2-1, with TRBD2 matching 8 bases. The CDR3 runs 15 residues. Germline CDR1 SGHVS, CDR2 FNYEAQ. Trimming cost V 5 bases and J 0 bases; bases outside gene matches: 3. This CDR3 reads CASSRGLVSYNEQFF. In DNA form, the CDR3 reads TGTGCCAGCAGCAGGGGACTAGTCTCCTACAATGAGCAGTTCTTC.

V gene TRBV7-2 combines with J gene TRBJ2-3; TRBD2 aligns across 8 bases. The germline V gene has CDR1 SGHTA and CDR2 FQGNSA. The V and J ends lost 2 bases and 4 bases, in that order; junction bases with no gene match: 8. The CDR3 extends over 16 amino acids. The chain's CDR3 is CASSLRLRGAADTQYF. CDR3 DNA: TGTGCCAGCAGCTTACGGTTGCGGGGGGCGGCAGATACGCAGTATTTT.

This clonotype has ten or more counts. J is TRBJ2-2 and V is TRBV7-9; TRBD1 matches at 11 bases. The CDR3 is made up of 15 amino acids. In germline, CDR1 is SEHNR, CDR2 FQNEAQ (reference sequence). The trim removed 6 bases at V and 8 bases at J, leaving 8 bases unmatched. In DNA, the CDR3 is TGTGCCAGCAGTCAAGGACAGGGGGCCGGTGGGGAGCTGTTTTTT. Protein sequence: CASSQGQGAGGELFF.

The rearrangement uses TRBV5-6 and TRBJ2-3; D possibly uses TRBD1 or TRBD2 (5 bases each). CDR1 is SGHDT and CDR2 is YYEEEE in the germline V gene. With 0 bases removed from V and 2 bases from J, the gap between germline ends came to 16 bases. The CDR3 extends over 17 amino acids. The DNA for the CDR3 is TGTGCCAGCAGCTTGGGTGTGGCTGGGACGATCACAGATACGCAGTATTTT. Its protein is CASSLGVAGTITDTQYF.

In this sample, this clonotype turned up a few times. The V gene is TRBV6-2 or TRBV6-3, the J gene TRBJ2-2; a possible D gene is TRBD2 (6 bases). Germline assignment: CDR1 MNHEY and CDR2 SVGEGT. The CDR3 extends over 18 amino acids. Trimming shortened V by 0 bases and J by 7 bases, and 21 bases separated the two germline ends. DNA of the CDR3: TGTGCCAGCAGTTACTCTCCCGGGACTCCTGAGGGGTTCGGGGAGCTGTTTTTT. Translating it yields CASSYSPGTPEGFGELFF.

This clonotype came up once. J is TRBJ1-1 and V is TRBV20-1; D is undetermined. With 3 bases removed from V and 0 bases from J, the gap between germline ends came to 17 bases. The CDR3 runs to 16 residues. The germline CDR1 and CDR2 sequences are DFQATT and SNEGSKA (reference sequence). The CDR3 DNA sequence: TGCAGTGCTAGGAGTTTAGGGCAGACCATGAACACTGAAGCTTTCTTT. It translates to CSARSLGQTMNTEAFF.

The rearrangement uses TRBV20-1 and TRBJ2-7; 12 nucleotides agree with TRBD2. CDR3 length equals 13 residues. V gave up 6 bases and J gave up 4 bases; unmatched junction bases: 4. Germline CDR1 is DFQATT and CDR2 is SNEGSKA (reference sequence). The CDR3 coding sequence is TGCAGTGCCCGACTAGCGGGGGTGTACGAGCAGTACTTC. It codes for CSARLAGVYEQYF.

Only a few counts were recorded for this clonotype. The chain carries TRBV11-2 and TRBJ2-5, with D tentatively TRBD2 (6 bases). The V end lost 2 bases, the J end lost 4 bases, and 11 bases lay between the germline ends. From germline, CDR1 is SGHAT and CDR2 FQNNGV. The CDR3 sequence is 14 residues long. CDR3 in DNA: TGTGCCAGCAGCTTACACGGGAGCCTAGAGACCCAGTACTTC. This encodes CASSLHGSLETQYF.

This chain connects TRBV12-3 or TRBV12-4 to TRBJ2-1, with a tentative D call TRBD1 (5 bases). V was cut by 3 bases and J by 10 bases, with 13 bases left in between. The CDR3 has 13 amino acids. The chain's CDR3 is CASSLGRETEQFF. In DNA, the CDR3 is TGTGCCAGCAGTTTGGGCAGGGAAACCGAGCAGTTCTTC.

A few counts support this clonotype. J is TRBJ2-2 and V is TRBV24-1, with a tentative D call TRBD1 (6 bases). Per germline, CDR1 KGHDR and CDR2 SFDVKD. The CDR3 is 15 residues long. V was trimmed by 9 bases and J by 0 bases, leaving 13 bases between them. CDR3 nucleotide sequence: TGTGCCACCGGAGAGGCAGGGGCGAACACCGGGGAGCTGTTTTTT. Translation gives CATGEAGANTGELFF.

To note about this clonotype: A much larger clone differs from this one at a single base, so this may be a read error. The conserved phenylalanine or tryptophan normally closing the CDR3 is absent here, so this likely arose from a read error. J is TRBJ2-1 and V is TRBV7-9; D gene ambiguous. The V gene lost 4 bases and the J gene lost 0 bases, with 13 bases spanning the gap. CDR1 is SEHNR and CDR2 is FQNEAQ in the germline V gene (reference sequence). This CDR3 has 16 residues. The CDR3 spells CASSSIMGSSYNEQFV. In DNA form, the CDR3 reads TGTGCCAGCAGCTCCATAATGGGAAGCTCCTACAATGAGCAGTTCGTC.

This clonotype was detected a few times. The J gene is TRBJ2-1, the V gene TRBV20-1, with D possibly matching TRBD2 (6 bases). Between the trimmed V and J ends, which lost 4 bases and 8 bases, there was a span of 18 bases. Germline V gene data show CDR1 as DFQATT and CDR2 as SNEGSKA (reference sequence). The CDR3 runs 14 residues. The CDR3 spells CSAMPPPGSDEQFF. The CDR3 DNA reads TGCAGTGCTATGCCCCCGCCCGGGAGCGATGAGCAGTTCTTC.

This clonotype has more than one count but fewer than ten. The V gene is TRBV9, the J gene TRBJ1-3; D call uncertain. V was clipped by 6 bases and J by 2 bases, with 15 bases between them. CDR1 is SGDLS and CDR2 is YYNGEE in the germline V gene. The CDR3 totals 15 residues. The CDR3 nucleotides are TGTGCCAGCAAAACCCACCCGGAGGCTGGAAACACCATATATTTT. Protein sequence: CASKTHPEAGNTIYF.

Note on this clonotype: One end of the junction does not line up with germline, which may come from a read error. This rearrangement joins TRBV12-3 or TRBV12-4 to TRBJ2-1; D is possibly TRBD2 (6 bases). This CDR3 has 13 residues. This CDR3 is CASSQRDALTGDF. As DNA, the CDR3 is TGTGCCAGCAGCCAAAGGGACGCTCTTACGGGGGACTTC.

This clonotype occurred a few times. The J gene is TRBJ2-1, the V gene TRBV4-2; 9 positions match TRBD2. The V segment lost 2 bases and the J segment 3 bases; nucleotides outside the gene matches: 5. CDR3 length: 16 residues. CDR1 is LGHNA, CDR2 YNFKEQ, per germline. CDR3 sequence (DNA): TGTGCCAGCAGCCAAAGCGCGGGGGGGAGCTACAATGAGCAGTTCTTC. It encodes CASSQSAGGSYNEQFF.

This clonotype occurred many times. The chain employs TRBV20-1 and TRBJ1-1; 7 nucleotides agree with TRBD1. With 6 bases clipped from V and 0 bases from J, the junction kept 4 bases outside the gene matches. CDR1 DFQATT and CDR2 SNEGSKA come from the germline V gene (reference sequence). The CDR3 contains 13 residues. The CDR3 DNA is TGCAGTGCCCGACAGGGACTGAACACTGAAGCTTTCTTT. Encoded protein: CSARQGLNTEAFF.

This clonotype appeared many times. The genes are TRBV12-3 or TRBV12-4 and TRBJ2-5, with 7 nucleotides matching TRBD1. V dropped 1 base and J dropped 6; count of bases not matched to a gene: 5. This CDR3 contains 14 residues. Here the CDR3 reads CASSLGARGQTQYF. DNA for the CDR3: TGTGCCAGCAGTTTAGGAGCGAGGGGGCAGACCCAGTACTTC.

The chain has TRBV6-2 or TRBV6-3 and TRBJ1-1; 9 nucleotides line up with TRBD1. The germline V gene encodes CDR1 MNHEY and CDR2 SVGEGT. The CDR3 contains 16 residues. V trimming: 6 bases; J trimming: 3 bases; junction bases outside the gene matches: 11. This CDR3 reads CASSYETGGADTEAFF. CDR3 DNA: TGTGCCAGCAGCTACGAGACAGGGGGGGCGGACACTGAAGCTTTCTTT.

This clonotype has just a few counts. V usage is TRBV12-3 or TRBV12-4 and J usage is TRBJ1-6; no firm D call. Trimming pared 7 bases from V and 7 bases from J, leaving 11 bases between. The CDR3 sequence is 13 residues long. CDR3 coding DNA: TGTGCCAGCACCGTACGGCCCAATTCACCCCTCCACTTT. It specifies CASTVRPNSPLHF.

CDR3 region: CASSFPGARARGLAGSYEQYF. The CDR3 bases are TGTGCCAGCAGCTTCCCCGGTGCCAGGGCCCGCGGTCTAGCGGGCTCCTACGAGCAGTACTTC. The gene calls are TRBV11-2 and TRBJ2-7, with 8 bases lining up with TRBD2. V gave up 3 bases and J gave up 0 bases; unmatched junction bases: 22. CDR3 size: 21 residues. Per germline, CDR1 SGHAT and CDR2 FQNNGV.

This clonotype was seen a handful of times. The chain uses TRBV5-6 and TRBJ2-4, with D uncertain. The CDR3 is made up of 16 amino acids. Per germline, CDR1 SGHDT and CDR2 YYEEEE. V lost 3 bases and J 1 base, leaving 14 bases between the germline ends. DNA of the CDR3: TGTGCCAGCAGCTCTTTATCCCAGACCGCCAAAAACATTCAGTACTTC. Its protein is CASSSLSQTAKNIQYF.